These T cell receptor beta chains were read from a single sample in a study of blood T cell repertoires in COVID-19. TCRdb keeps only in-frame clones here, not all; method: immunoSEQ multiplex PCR. The sample records 200,000 to 300,000 clones, 83% being singletons. The sequenced material came from peripheral blood. The source of these receptors is a human donor in a cohort sampled during active COVID-19. Each CDR3 is given with its conserved first and last residue. The order of the fields is clone size, J gene, V gene, D gene, CDR3 DNA, CDR3 protein. The D gene is left open where the match is weak. Clone size is stated in some rows and not others, as once, few, many or a class when expanded.

NA,TRBJ1-2,TRBV5-1,TRBD1,TGCGCCAGCAGCGGGGACAGCGGGGGCTACACCTTC,CASSGDSGGYTF
few,TRBJ2-2,TRBV3-1/TRBV3-2,NA,TGTGCCAGCAGCCAAAGACGCGCTGCTAGCGGGGAGCTGTTTTTT,CASSQRRAASGELFF
NA,TRBJ1-5,TRBV27,TRBD1,TGTGCCAGCAGTCCGAGGGACAGGGCTTATAGCAATCAGCCCCAGCATTTT,CASSPRDRAYSNQPQHF
NA,TRBJ1-4,TRBV14,TRBD1,TGTGCCAGCAGCCGTCGGGACAGGGTTGAAAAACTGTTTTTT,CASSRRDRVEKLFF
once,TRBJ2-2,TRBV5-6,TRBD1,TGTGCCAGCAGCTTAAATACAGGGGGCGCTTATGGTACCGGGGAGCTGTTTTTT,CASSLNTGGAYGTGELFF
NA,TRBJ1-4,TRBV5-1,TRBD1,TGCGCCAGCAGCCCCGGGACAGCATACAACGAAAAACTGTTTTTT,CASSPGTAYNEKLFF
NA,TRBJ1-4,TRBV7-9,NA,TGTGCCAGCAGCCAAACGGGACAATTTAATGAAAAACTGTTTTTT,CASSQTGQFNEKLFF
NA,TRBJ1-1,TRBV6-2/TRBV6-3,NA,TGTGCCAGCAGTTACTCTCTAAACACTGAAGCTTTCTTT,CASSYSLNTEAFF
NA,TRBJ2-1,TRBV6-5,TRBD1,TGTGCCAGCAGATACCCGGGACAGCAAGAGCAGTTCTTC,CASRYPGQQEQFF
NA,TRBJ1-1,TRBV6-5,NA,TGTGCCAGCAGCAAATCCGGACAGAACACTGAAGCTTTCTTT,CASSKSGQNTEAFF
NA,TRBJ1-1,TRBV28,TRBD1,TGTGCCAGCACCTCGGGACAGGAGACGACTGAAGCTTTCTTT,CASTSGQETTEAFF
few,TRBJ2-3,TRBV6-4,TRBD2,TGTGCCAGCAGTGACTCTAAGGGAGGGTCAGATACGCAGTATTTT,CASSDSKGGSDTQYF
NA,TRBJ1-6,TRBV7-2,NA,TGTGCCAGCAGCTTAGCGGGAGGGGTAGTCGGTTCACCCCTCCACTTT,CASSLAGGVVGSPLHF
NA,TRBJ2-7,TRBV2,TRBD1,TGTGCCAGCAGAGCGACAGGGATATACGAGCAGTACTTC,CASRATGIYEQYF
NA,TRBJ2-2,TRBV12-3/TRBV12-4,NA,TGTGCCAGCAGTTTGATTGAGACCGGGGAGCTGTTTTTT,CASSLIETGELFF
NA,TRBJ1-5,TRBV5-6,NA,TGTGCCAGCAGCTTGGGTCCGGAGGGTGGCCAGCCCCAGCATTTT,CASSLGPEGGQPQHF